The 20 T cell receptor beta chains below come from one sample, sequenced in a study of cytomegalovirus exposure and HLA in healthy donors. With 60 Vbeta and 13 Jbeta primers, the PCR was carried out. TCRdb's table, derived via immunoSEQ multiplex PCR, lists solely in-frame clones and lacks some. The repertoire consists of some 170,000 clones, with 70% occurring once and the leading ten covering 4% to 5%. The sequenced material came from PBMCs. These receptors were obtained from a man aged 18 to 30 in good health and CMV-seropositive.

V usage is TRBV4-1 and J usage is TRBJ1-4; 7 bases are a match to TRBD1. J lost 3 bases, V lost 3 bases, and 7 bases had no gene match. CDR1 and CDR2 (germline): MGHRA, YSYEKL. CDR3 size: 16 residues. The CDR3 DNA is TGCGCCAGCAGCCATGGGACAGCGACTGCTAATGAAAAACTGTTTTTT. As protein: CASSHGTATANEKLFF.

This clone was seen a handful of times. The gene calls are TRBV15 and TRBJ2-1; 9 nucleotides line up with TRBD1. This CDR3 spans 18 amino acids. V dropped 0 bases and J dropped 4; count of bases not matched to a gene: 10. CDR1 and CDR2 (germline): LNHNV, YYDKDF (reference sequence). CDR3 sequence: CATSRDLMGQGFYNEQFF. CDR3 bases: TGTGCCACCAGCAGAGACCTAATGGGACAGGGCTTTTACAATGAGCAGTTCTTC.

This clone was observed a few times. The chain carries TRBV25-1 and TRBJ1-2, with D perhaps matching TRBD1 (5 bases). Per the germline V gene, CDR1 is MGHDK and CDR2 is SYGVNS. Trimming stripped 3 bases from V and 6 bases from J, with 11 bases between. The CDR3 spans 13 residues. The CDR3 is CASSDRVTDGYTF. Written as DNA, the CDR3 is TGTGCCAGCAGTGACAGGGTGACAGATGGCTACACCTTC.

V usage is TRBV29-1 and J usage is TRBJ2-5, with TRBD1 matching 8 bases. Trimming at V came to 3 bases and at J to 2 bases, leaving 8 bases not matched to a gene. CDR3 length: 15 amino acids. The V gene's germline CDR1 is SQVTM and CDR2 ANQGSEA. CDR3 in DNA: TGCAGCGTTGACGGGGGCAGGGGGCTTCAAGAGACCCAGTACTTC. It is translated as CSVDGGRGLQETQYF.

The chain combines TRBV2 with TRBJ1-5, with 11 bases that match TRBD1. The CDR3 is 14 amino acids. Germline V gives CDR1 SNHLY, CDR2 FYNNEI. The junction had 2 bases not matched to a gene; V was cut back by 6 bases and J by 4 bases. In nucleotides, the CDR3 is TGTGCCAGCAGGGGGGACAGGGGGAATCAGCCCCAGCATTTT. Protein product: CASRGDRGNQPQHF.

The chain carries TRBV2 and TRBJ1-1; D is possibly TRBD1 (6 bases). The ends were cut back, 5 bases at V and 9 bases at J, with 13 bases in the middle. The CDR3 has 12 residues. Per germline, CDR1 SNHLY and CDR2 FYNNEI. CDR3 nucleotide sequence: TGTGCCAGCAGTCCGGACAGTGAGAAAGCTTTCTTT. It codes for CASSPDSEKAFF.

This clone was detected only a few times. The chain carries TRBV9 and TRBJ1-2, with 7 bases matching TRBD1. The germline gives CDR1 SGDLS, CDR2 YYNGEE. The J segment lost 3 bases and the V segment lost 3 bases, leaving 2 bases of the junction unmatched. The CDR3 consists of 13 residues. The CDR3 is CASSAGQDYGYTF. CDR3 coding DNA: TGTGCCAGCAGCGCAGGACAGGACTATGGCTACACCTTC.

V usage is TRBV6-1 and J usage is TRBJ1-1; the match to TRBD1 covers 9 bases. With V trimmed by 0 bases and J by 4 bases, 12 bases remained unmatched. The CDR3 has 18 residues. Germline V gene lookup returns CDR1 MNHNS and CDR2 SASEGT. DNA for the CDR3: TGTGCCAGCAGTGAAGCGCGGGGGACAGGGACCTTAGGCACTGAAGCTTTCTTT. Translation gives CASSEARGTGTLGTEAFF.

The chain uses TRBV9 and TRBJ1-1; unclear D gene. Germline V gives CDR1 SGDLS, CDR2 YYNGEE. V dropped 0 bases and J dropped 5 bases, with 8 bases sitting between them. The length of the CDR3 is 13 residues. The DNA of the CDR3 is TGTGCCAGCAGCGTAGGGGAGAGGACTGAAGCTTTCTTT. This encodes CASSVGERTEAFF.

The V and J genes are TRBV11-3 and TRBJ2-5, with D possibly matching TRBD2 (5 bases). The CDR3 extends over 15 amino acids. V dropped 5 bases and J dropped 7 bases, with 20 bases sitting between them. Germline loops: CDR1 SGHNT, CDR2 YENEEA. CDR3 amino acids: CASSPMRGSVGTQYF. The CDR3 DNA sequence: TGTGCCAGCAGCCCGATGCGTGGGAGCGTGGGGACCCAGTACTTC.

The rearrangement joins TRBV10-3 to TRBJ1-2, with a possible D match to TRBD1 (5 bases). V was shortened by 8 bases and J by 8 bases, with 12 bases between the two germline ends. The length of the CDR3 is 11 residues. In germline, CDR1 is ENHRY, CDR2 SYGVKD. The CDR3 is CAISGGDGYTF. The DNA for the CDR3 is TGTGCCATCTCCGGGGGGGACGGCTACACCTTC.

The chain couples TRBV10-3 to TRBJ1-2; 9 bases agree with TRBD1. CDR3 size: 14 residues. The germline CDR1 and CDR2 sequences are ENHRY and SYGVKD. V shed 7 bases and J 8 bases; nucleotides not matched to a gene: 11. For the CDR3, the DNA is TGTGCCATCAACCGGGACAGGGAGGTTTACGGCTACACCTTC. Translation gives CAINRDREVYGYTF.

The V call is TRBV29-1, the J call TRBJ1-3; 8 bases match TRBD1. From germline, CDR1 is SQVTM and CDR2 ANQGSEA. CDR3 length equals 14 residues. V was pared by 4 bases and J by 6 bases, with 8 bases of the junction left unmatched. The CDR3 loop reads CSVVDRVMSNTIYF. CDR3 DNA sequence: TGCAGCGTTGTGGACAGGGTGATGTCAAACACCATATATTTT.

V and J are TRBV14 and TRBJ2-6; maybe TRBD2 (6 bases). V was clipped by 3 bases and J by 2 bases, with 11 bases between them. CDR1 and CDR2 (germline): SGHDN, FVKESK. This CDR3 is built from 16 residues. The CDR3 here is CASSQVGGAGANVLTF. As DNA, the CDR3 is TGTGCCAGCAGCCAGGTGGGGGGTGCTGGGGCCAACGTCCTGACTTTC.

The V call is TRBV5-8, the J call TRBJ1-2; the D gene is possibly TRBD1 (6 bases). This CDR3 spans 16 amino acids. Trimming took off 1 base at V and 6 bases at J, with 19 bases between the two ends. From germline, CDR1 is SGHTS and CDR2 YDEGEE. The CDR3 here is CASSLWSPTGNDGYTF. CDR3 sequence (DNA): TGTGCCAGCAGCTTGTGGTCCCCGACAGGCAACGATGGCTACACCTTC.

The CDR3 sequence is CASSPYRGPYQETQYF. The DNA for the CDR3 is TGCGCCAGCAGCCCTTACAGGGGTCCCTATCAAGAGACCCAGTACTTC. The chain combines TRBV5-1 with TRBJ2-5, with TRBD1 matching over 7 bases. CDR3 length: 16 amino acids. Germline loops: CDR1 SGHRS, CDR2 YFSETQ. Trimming took 4 bases from V and 2 from J; bases not matched to a gene: 11.

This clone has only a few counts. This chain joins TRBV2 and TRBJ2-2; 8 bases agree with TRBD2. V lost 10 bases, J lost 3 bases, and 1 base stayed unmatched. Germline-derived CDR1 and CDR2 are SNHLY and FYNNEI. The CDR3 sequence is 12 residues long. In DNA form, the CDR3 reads TGTGCCACCGGGGGGGACACCGGGGAGCTGTTTTTT. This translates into CATGGDTGELFF.

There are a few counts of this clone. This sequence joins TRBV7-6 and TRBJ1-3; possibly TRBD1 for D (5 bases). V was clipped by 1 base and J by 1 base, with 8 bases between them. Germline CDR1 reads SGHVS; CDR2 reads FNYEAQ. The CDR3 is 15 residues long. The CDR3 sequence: CASSLGAGSGNTIYF. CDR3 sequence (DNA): TGTGCCAGCAGCTTAGGGGCAGGGTCTGGAAACACCATATATTTT.

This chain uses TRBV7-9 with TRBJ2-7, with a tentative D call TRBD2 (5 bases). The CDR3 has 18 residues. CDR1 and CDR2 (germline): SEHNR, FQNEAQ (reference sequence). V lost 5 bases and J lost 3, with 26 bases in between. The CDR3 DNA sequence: TGTGCCAGCAGCACCACTGGAGACTACCCCTTTCTTAACTACGAGCAGTACGTC. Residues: CASSTTGDYPFLNYEQYV.

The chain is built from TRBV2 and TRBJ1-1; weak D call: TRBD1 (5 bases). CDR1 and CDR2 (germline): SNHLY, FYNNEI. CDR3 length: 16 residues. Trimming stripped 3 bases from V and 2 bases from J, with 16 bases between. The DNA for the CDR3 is TGTGCCAGCAGTGATGTAGGCAGGGTGTCTAACACTGAAGCTTTCTTT. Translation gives CASSDVGRVSNTEAFF. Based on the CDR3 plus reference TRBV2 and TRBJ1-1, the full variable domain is EPEVTQTPSHQVTQMGQEVILRCVPISNHLYFYWYRQILGQKVEFLVSFYNNEISEKSEIFDDQFSVERPDGSNFTLKIRSTKLEDSAMYFCASSDVGRVSNTEAFFGQGTRLTVV.